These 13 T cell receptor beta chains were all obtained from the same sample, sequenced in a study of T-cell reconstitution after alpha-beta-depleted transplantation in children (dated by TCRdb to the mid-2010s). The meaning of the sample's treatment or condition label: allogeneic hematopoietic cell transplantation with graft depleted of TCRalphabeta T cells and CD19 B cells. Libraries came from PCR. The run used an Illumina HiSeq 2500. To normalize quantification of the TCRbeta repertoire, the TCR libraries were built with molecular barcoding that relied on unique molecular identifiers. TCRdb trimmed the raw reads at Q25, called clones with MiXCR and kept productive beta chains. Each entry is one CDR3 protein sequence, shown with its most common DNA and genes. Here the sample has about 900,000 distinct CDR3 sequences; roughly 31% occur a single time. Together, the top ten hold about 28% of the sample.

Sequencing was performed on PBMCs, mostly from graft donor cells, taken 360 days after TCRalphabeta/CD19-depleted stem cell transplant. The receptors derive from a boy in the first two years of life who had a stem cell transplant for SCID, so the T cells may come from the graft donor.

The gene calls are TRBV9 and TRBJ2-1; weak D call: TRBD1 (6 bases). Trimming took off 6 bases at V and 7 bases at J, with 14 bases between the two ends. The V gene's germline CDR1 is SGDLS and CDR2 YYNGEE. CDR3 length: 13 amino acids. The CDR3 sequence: CASNKGVANEQFF. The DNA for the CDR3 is TGTGCCAGCAACAAGGGGGTTGCTAATGAGCAGTTCTTC.

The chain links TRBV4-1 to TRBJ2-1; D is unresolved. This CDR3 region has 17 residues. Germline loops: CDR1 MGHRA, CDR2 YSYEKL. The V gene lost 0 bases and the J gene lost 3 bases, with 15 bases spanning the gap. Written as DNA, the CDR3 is TGCGCCAGCAGCCAAGATGACCGGCTACCCGTCTACAATGAGCAGTTCTTC. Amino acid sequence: CASSQDDRLPVYNEQFF.

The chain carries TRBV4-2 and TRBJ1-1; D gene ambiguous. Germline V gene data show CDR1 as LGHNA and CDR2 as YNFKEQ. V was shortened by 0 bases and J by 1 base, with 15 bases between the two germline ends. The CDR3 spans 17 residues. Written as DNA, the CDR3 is TGTGCCAGCAGCCAAGATGTTAGGAGGGAATGGAACACTGAAGCTTTCTTT. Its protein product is CASSQDVRREWNTEAFF.

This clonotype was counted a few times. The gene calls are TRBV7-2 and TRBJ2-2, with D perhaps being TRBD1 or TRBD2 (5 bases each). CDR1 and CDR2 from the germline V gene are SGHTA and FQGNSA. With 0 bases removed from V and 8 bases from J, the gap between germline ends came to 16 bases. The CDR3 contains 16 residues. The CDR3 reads CASSLAVSGTTGELFF. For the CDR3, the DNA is TGTGCCAGCAGCTTAGCGGTCTCGGGGACGACAGGGGAGCTGTTTTTT.

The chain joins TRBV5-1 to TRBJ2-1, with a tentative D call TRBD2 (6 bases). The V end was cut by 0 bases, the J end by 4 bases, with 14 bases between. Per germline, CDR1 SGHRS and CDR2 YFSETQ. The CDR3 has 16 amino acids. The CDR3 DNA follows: TGCGCCAGCAGCTTGGTAGGGAGGATACGGTACAATGAGCAGTTCTTC. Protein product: CASSLVGRIRYNEQFF.

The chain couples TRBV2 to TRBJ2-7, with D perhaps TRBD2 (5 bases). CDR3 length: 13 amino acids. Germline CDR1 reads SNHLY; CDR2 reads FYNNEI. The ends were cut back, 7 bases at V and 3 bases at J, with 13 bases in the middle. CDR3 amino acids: CASKGYGDYEQYF. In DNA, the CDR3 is TGTGCCAGCAAAGGGTACGGGGACTACGAGCAGTACTTC.

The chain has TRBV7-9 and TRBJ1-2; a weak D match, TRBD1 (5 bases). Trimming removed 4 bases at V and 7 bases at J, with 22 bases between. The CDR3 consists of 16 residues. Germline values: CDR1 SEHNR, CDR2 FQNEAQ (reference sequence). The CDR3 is CASSSLDSAIGGGYTF. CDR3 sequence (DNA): TGTGCCAGCAGCTCCCTTGACAGTGCCATTGGGGGTGGCTACACCTTC.

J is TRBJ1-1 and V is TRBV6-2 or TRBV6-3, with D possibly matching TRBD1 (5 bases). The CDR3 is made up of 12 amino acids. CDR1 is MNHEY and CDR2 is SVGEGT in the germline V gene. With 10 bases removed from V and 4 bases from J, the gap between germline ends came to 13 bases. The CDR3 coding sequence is TGTGCCATTCAGGGATCGCCCACTGAAGCTTTCTTT. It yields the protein CAIQGSPTEAFF.

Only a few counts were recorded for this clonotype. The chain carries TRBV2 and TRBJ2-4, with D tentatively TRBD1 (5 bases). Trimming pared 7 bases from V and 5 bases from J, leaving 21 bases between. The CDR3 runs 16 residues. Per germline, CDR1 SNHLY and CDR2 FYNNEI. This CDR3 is CASTKTFQGPQNIQYF. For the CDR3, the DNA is TGTGCCAGCACCAAGACCTTCCAGGGTCCGCAAAACATTCAGTACTTC.

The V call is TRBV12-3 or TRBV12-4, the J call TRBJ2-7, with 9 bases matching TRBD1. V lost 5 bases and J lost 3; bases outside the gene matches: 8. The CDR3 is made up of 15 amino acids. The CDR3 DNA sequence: TGTGCCAGCAGTCCAGGGACAGGGCTCCACTACGAGCAGTACTTC. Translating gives CASSPGTGLHYEQYF.

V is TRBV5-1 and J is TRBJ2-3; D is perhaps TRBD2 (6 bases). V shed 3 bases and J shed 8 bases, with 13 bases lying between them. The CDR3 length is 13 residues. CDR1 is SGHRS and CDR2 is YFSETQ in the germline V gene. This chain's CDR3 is CASSSWEAVTQYF. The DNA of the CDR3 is TGCGCCAGCAGCTCCTGGGAGGCGGTTACGCAGTATTTT.

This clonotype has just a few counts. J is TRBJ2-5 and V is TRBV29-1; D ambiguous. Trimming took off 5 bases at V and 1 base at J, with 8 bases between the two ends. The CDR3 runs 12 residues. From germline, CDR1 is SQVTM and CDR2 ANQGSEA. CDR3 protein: CSVIDIQETQYF. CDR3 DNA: TGCAGCGTTATTGACATCCAAGAGACCCAGTACTTC.

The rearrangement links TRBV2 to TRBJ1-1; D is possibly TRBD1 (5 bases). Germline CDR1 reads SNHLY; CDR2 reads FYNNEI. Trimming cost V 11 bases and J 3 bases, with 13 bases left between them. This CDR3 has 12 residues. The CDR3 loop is CARGDLDTEAFF. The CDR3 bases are TGTGCCCGGGGGGATTTGGACACTGAAGCTTTCTTT.